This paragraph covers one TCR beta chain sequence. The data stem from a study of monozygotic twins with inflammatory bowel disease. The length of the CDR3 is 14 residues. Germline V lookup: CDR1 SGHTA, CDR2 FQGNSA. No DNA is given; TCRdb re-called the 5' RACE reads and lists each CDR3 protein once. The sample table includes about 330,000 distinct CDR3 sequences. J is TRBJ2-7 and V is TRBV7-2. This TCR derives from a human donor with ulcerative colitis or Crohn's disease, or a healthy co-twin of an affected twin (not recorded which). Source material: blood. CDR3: CASSIGVLTDEQYF.